These 26 T cell receptor beta chains originate from one sample sequenced in a study of blood T cells in healthy people across ages. A second PCR of 7 to 11 cycles used a sample-barcoded 5' primer and a J-beta primer mix. TCRdb processed the 5' RACE reads anew with MiXCR; each CDR3 protein has one entry. The sample carries hundreds of thousands of distinct CDR3 sequences, around 49% recorded once. The sample taken for sequencing was blood. The receptors originated from an older woman in good health.

V is TRBV27 and J is TRBJ1-1, with D maybe TRBD1 (5 bases). V was cut by 6 bases and J by 6 bases, with 14 bases left in between. Germline values: CDR1 MNHEY, CDR2 SMNVEV (reference sequence). There are 13 residues in the CDR3. CDR3: CASSDRRVPEAFF. The CDR3 DNA reads TGTGCCAGCAGCGACAGAAGAGTACCTGAAGCTTTCTTT.

The table lists this clonotype with a few counts. V and J are TRBV5-1 and TRBJ1-1, with a tentative D call TRBD1 (6 bases). V lost 2 bases and J 1 base, leaving 9 bases between the germline ends. Germline lookup yields CDR1 SGHRS and CDR2 YFSETQ. This CDR3 is built from 14 residues. The CDR3 reads CASSLKGQNTEAFF. CDR3 DNA sequence: TGCGCCAGCAGCTTAAAGGGACAGAACACTGAAGCTTTCTTT.

The chain recombines TRBV10-3 with TRBJ2-3; 8 nucleotides match TRBD2. The CDR3 runs 16 residues. Germline trimming cut 6 bases from V and 4 bases from J; bases unmatched to any gene: 12. Germline-derived CDR1 and CDR2 are ENHRY and SYGVKD. DNA for the CDR3: TGTGCCATCAGCGAGCGGGAGTCCCTACAGCCAGATACGCAGTATTTT. This sequence encodes CAISERESLQPDTQYF.

The chain couples TRBV15 to TRBJ2-1; TRBD2 matches at 13 bases. CDR3 length: 19 amino acids. V was clipped by 8 bases and J by 6 bases; unmatched bases: 19. Germline CDR1 is LNHNV and CDR2 is YYDKDF (reference sequence). The CDR3 loop is CATGRERMGLAGRSNEQFF. The CDR3, as DNA: TGTGCCACCGGGAGAGAGCGGATGGGACTAGCGGGAAGATCCAATGAGCAGTTCTTC.

The rearrangement uses TRBV7-2 and TRBJ1-2; tentative D call: TRBD1 (6 bases). Germline lookup yields CDR1 SGHTA and CDR2 FQGNSA. Trimming removed 4 bases from V and 6 bases from J, with 18 bases in between. CDR3 size: 15 residues. The DNA for the CDR3 is TGTGCCAGCAGCTATGCCCCGGGGGGCGAGGATGGCTACACCTTC. It codes for CASSYAPGGEDGYTF.

This clonotype has at least ten counts. The chain joins TRBV7-9 to TRBJ2-7, with TRBD2 matching over 12 bases. CDR3 length: 16 residues. Germline V lookup: CDR1 SEHNR, CDR2 FQNEAQ (reference sequence). The V segment lost 5 bases and the J segment 3 bases; nucleotides outside the gene matches: 8. As DNA, the CDR3 is TGTGCCAGCAGCCGAGGGACTAGCGGGTTTCTCTACGAGCAGTACTTC. As protein: CASSRGTSGFLYEQYF.

This clonotype has a handful of counts. This chain's CDR3 is CASSLWAVRGYTF. In DNA, the CDR3 is TGTGCCAGCAGCTTGTGGGCCGTCCGTGGCTACACCTTC. This chain links TRBV5-6 with TRBJ1-2; D not resolved. Germline CDR1 is SGHDT and CDR2 is YYEEEE. This CDR3 contains 13 residues. The V end lost 1 base, the J end lost 7 bases, and 11 bases lay between the germline ends. The full variable domain, completed using reference TRBV5-6 and TRBJ1-2, is DAGVTQSPTHLIKTRGQQVTLRCSPKSGHDTVSWYQQALGQGPQFIFQYYEEEERQRGNFPDRFSGHQFPNYSSELNVNALLLGDSALYLCASSLWAVRGYTFGSGTRLTVV.

This sequence joins TRBV5-1 and TRBJ2-1; 9 nucleotides match TRBD1. The CDR3 is 14 amino acids. CDR1 and CDR2 from the germline V gene are SGHRS and YFSETQ. With V trimmed by 5 bases and J by 9 bases, 9 bases remained unmatched. The CDR3 DNA follows: TGCGCCAGCAGGCGGGACAGGGATATGGGTGAGCAGTTCTTC. It specifies CASRRDRDMGEQFF.

The rearrangement links TRBV7-8 to TRBJ2-5; 8 nucleotides align to TRBD1. Trimming cost V 2 bases and J 5 bases; bases outside gene matches: 7. The length of the CDR3 is 15 residues. CDR1 and CDR2 (germline): SGHVS, FQNEAQ. Written as DNA, the CDR3 is TGTGCCAGCAGCTTATACGGACAGGGAGCGGAGACCCAGTACTTC. Translating it yields CASSLYGQGAETQYF.

The V call is TRBV7-2, the J call TRBJ1-3; no firm D call. The CDR3 is 15 residues long. V gave up 4 bases and J gave up 8 bases, with 18 bases separating them. Germline loops: CDR1 SGHTA, CDR2 FQGNSA. CDR3 amino acids: CASSSGSDTLDTIYF. The CDR3 DNA reads TGTGCCAGCAGCTCCGGGTCTGACACGCTTGACACCATATATTTT. Looking up the rest from reference TRBV7-2 and TRBJ1-3 gives the full variable domain: GAGVSQSPSNKVTEKGKDVELRCDPISGHTALYWYRQSLGQGLEFLIYFQGNSAPDKSGLPSDRFSAERTGGSVSTLTIQRTQQEDSAVYLCASSSGSDTLDTIYFGEGSWLTVV.

V usage is TRBV7-9 and J usage is TRBJ2-5, with 12 bases matching TRBD2. After removal of 5 bases from V and 7 bases from J, the junction contained 11 bases not matched to a gene. Per germline, CDR1 SEHNR and CDR2 FQNEAQ (reference sequence). CDR3 size: 16 residues. CDR3 coding DNA: TGTGCCAGCAGCCGCGAGACTAGCGGGGGCTCGGGGACCCAGTACTTC. It is translated as CASSRETSGGSGTQYF.

The rearrangement uses TRBV7-2 and TRBJ2-3; no reliable D call. Deletions cut 1 base from V and 2 bases from J, with 7 bases between. The CDR3 consists of 14 residues. Germline V gene lookup returns CDR1 SGHTA and CDR2 FQGNSA. In DNA form, the CDR3 reads TGTGCCAGCAGCTTAGAAACCCTCACAGATACGCAGTATTTT. Protein product: CASSLETLTDTQYF.

There are a few counts of this clonotype. V is TRBV20-1 and J is TRBJ2-3; D unresolved. Germline CDR1 and CDR2: DFQATT and SNEGSKA (reference sequence). Trimming pared 6 bases from V and 0 bases from J, leaving 16 bases between. This CDR3 region has 15 residues. The CDR3 sequence: CSAPDPALSTDTQYF. The CDR3 DNA reads as TGCAGTGCCCCAGATCCAGCGTTAAGCACAGATACGCAGTATTTT.

This clonotype was detected only once. The gene calls are TRBV28 and TRBJ2-7; D gene unclear. V was shortened by 8 bases and J by 4 bases, with 21 bases between the two germline ends. The germline V gene has CDR1 MDHEN and CDR2 SYDVKM. This CDR3 comprises 15 residues. CDR3 protein: CASGPSLWGQYEQYF. CDR3 in DNA: TGTGCCAGCGGACCCTCTCTATGGGGTCAATACGAGCAGTACTTC. Full variable domain (missing parts from reference TRBV28 and TRBJ2-7): DVKVTQSSRYLVKRTGEKVFLECVQDMDHENMFWYRQDPGLGLRLIYFSYDVKMKEKGDIPEGYSVSREKKERFSLILESASTNQTSMYLCASGPSLWGQYEQYFGPGTRLTVT.

The chain recombines TRBV29-1 with TRBJ1-1; TRBD1 might be the D (5 bases). This CDR3 has 14 amino acids. CDR1 SQVTM and CDR2 ANQGSEA come from the germline V gene. Trimming removed 5 bases at V and 7 bases at J, with 20 bases between. CDR3: CSVLLFDSGIEAFF. In DNA, the CDR3 is TGCAGCGTTCTCCTATTTGACAGCGGTATTGAAGCTTTCTTT.

This clonotype occurred once. The chain employs TRBV6-2 or TRBV6-3 and TRBJ1-5; D gene unclear. Germline lookup yields CDR1 MNHEY and CDR2 SVGEGT. The ends were cut back, 7 bases at V and 6 bases at J, with 19 bases in the middle. This CDR3 spans 15 amino acids. As DNA, the CDR3 is TGTGCCAGCACTCCTTTGGCAGGCCTTGGTCAGCCCCAGCATTTT. Its translation: CASTPLAGLGQPQHF.

This sequence joins TRBV20-1 and TRBJ2-4; TRBD2 agrees at 14 bases. The CDR3 totals 18 residues. Germline CDR1 reads DFQATT; CDR2 reads SNEGSKA (reference sequence). V lost 5 bases to trimming and J lost 0 bases; unmatched junction nucleotides: 9. In nucleotides, the CDR3 is TGCAGTGCTGCTGCGGGACTAGCGGGAGCGATAGCCAAAAACATTCAGTACTTC. Protein product: CSAAAGLAGAIAKNIQYF.

The chain is built from TRBV4-2 and TRBJ2-1; 12 positions agree with TRBD2. CDR3 size: 19 residues. V lost 1 base, J lost 5 bases, and 12 bases stayed unmatched. Germline values: CDR1 LGHNA, CDR2 YNFKEQ. The CDR3 sequence is CASSQVSRLAGVFDNEQFF. The CDR3 nucleotides read TGTGCCAGCAGCCAAGTTAGTAGACTAGCGGGAGTTTTTGACAATGAGCAGTTCTTC.

The rearrangement uses TRBV4-1 and TRBJ1-5; 11 bases are a match to TRBD1. The germline CDR1 and CDR2 sequences are MGHRA and YSYEKL. The CDR3 spans 17 residues. V shed 2 bases and J 7 bases; nucleotides not matched to a gene: 10. DNA of the CDR3: TGCGCCAGCAGCCAATTCCCGGCCGGGGACAGGGGGCAGCCCCAGCATTTT. This gives the protein CASSQFPAGDRGQPQHF.

The chain combines TRBV11-2 with TRBJ2-1; 14 bases align to TRBD2. The CDR3 length is 20 residues. Germline CDR1 reads SGHAT; CDR2 reads FQNNGV. With V trimmed by 1 base and J by 6 bases, 14 bases remained unmatched. In DNA form, the CDR3 reads TGTGCCAGCAGCTTAGGTTGGACTAGCGGGAGGTACCGGTTTGGCAATGAGCAGTTCTTC. Residues: CASSLGWTSGRYRFGNEQFF.

The rearrangement joins TRBV7-2 to TRBJ1-1; TRBD1 is a possible D gene (6 bases). This CDR3 is 14 amino acids long. Germline lookup yields CDR1 SGHTA and CDR2 FQGNSA. Trimming cost V 5 bases and J 1 base, with 11 bases left between them. The CDR3 nucleotides are TGTGCCAGCAGCCGTGGACAGACGAACACTGAAGCTTTCTTT. Translated: CASSRGQTNTEAFF. The whole variable domain, remainder taken from reference TRBV7-2 and TRBJ1-1, is GAGVSQSPSNKVTEKGKDVELRCDPISGHTALYWYRQSLGQGLEFLIYFQGNSAPDKSGLPSDRFSAERTGGSVSTLTIQRTQQEDSAVYLCASSRGQTNTEAFFGQGTRLTVV.

This clonotype was detected only a few times. The chain has TRBV28 and TRBJ2-7, with D possibly TRBD2 on 5 matching bases. The CDR3 covers 14 residues. Deletions cut 4 bases from V and 3 bases from J, with 13 bases between. From germline, CDR1 is MDHEN and CDR2 SYDVKM. CDR3 bases: TGTGCCAGCAGTTCCCCCACGGGGATCTACGAGCAGTACTTC. Translation: CASSSPTGIYEQYF.

The V gene is TRBV4-2, the J gene TRBJ2-5, with 8 bases matching TRBD1. The tail of the sequence fits TRBJ2-7 better, so the J call may be wrong. From germline, CDR1 is LGHNA and CDR2 YNFKEQ. The CDR3 runs to 14 residues. The CDR3 protein is CASSRYEQGDEQYF. CDR3 sequence (DNA): TGTGCCAGCAGCCGATACGAACAGGGGGACGAGCAGTACTTC.

V and J are TRBV27 and TRBJ2-7, with a weak D call TRBD2 (6 bases). This CDR3 contains 16 residues. Germline lookup yields CDR1 MNHEY and CDR2 SMNVEV (reference sequence). The V and J ends lost 4 bases and 2 bases respectively, with 18 bases between them. CDR3 in DNA: TGTGCCAGCAGTTCCATGTGGAGGGAGGTAGCCTACGAGCAGTACTTC. Encoded protein: CASSSMWREVAYEQYF.

V usage is TRBV7-2 and J usage is TRBJ2-3; 7 nucleotides line up with TRBD2. Germline lookup yields CDR1 SGHTA and CDR2 FQGNSA. CDR3 size: 16 residues. The J segment lost 4 bases and the V segment lost 1 base, leaving 8 bases of the junction unmatched. CDR3 coding DNA: TGTGCCAGCAGCTTAGTTGCGGGAGAAGATGCAGATACGCAGTATTTT. This sequence encodes CASSLVAGEDADTQYF.

The chain links TRBV20-1 to TRBJ2-1; D is uncertain. Germline values: CDR1 DFQATT, CDR2 SNEGSKA (reference sequence). The CDR3 extends over 14 amino acids. The V end lost 4 bases, the J end lost 3 bases, and 13 bases lay between the germline ends. CDR3 loop: CSATPAYYYNEQFF. Written as DNA, the CDR3 is TGCAGTGCTACCCCAGCGTATTACTACAATGAGCAGTTCTTC.